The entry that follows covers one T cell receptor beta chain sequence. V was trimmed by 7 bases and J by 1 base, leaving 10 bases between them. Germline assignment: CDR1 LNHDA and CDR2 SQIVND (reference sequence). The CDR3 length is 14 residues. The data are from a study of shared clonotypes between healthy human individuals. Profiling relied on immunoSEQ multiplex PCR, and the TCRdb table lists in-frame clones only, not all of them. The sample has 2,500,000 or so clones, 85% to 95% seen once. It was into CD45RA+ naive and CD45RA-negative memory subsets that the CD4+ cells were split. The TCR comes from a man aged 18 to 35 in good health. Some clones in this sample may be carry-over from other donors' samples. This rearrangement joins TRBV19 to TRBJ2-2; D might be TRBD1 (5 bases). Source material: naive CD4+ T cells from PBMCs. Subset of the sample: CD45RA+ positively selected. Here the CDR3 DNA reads TGTGCCAGTAAAGGACAACTGAACACCGGGGAGCTGTTTTTT. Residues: CASKGQLNTGELFF.